This T cell receptor (beta chain) is from a study of blood T cell repertoires in COVID-19. Looking at the study overall: T cells, B-cell-depleted T cells, or PBMCs supplied cDNA or gDNA.

Per the original methods: Reference gene primer amplification yielded estimated nucleated cell counts. The protocol was immunoSEQ multiplex PCR, while the TCRdb copy is restricted to in-frame clones and leaves out a portion. V, J and clone size are those of that table, while D and trimming were read from the DNA. The profile covers about 400,000 clones, with around 89% appearing a single time and around 0.95% taken by the ten largest. CDR3 length equals 11 residues. V trimming: 2 bases; J trimming: 13 bases; junction bases outside the gene matches: 3. The germline CDR1 and CDR2 sequences are GTSNPN and SVGIG (reference sequence).

This receptor was identified in a woman between 25 and 40 years old with acute COVID-19. The chain has TRBV30 and TRBJ1-5, with 9 bases fitting TRBD1. The sequencing input was PBMCs or T cells enriched from blood (not recorded which). CDR3 in DNA: TGTGCCTGGAGTAGAGGGACAGGGCAGCATTTT. It yields the protein CAWSRGTGQHF. Together with reference TRBV30 and TRBJ1-5, the CDR3 gives the full variable domain: SQTIHQWPATLVQPVGSPLSLECTVEGTSNPNLYWYRQAAGRGLQLLFYSVGIGQISSEVPQNLSASRPQDRQFILSSKKLLLSDSGFYLCAWSRGTGQHFGDGTRLSIL.